This is a list of T cell receptor beta chains from one sample in a study of CD8+ T cells in alopecia areata. TCRdb's table, derived via immunoSEQ multiplex PCR, lists solely in-frame clones and lacks some. In the table there are more than 150,000 clones, roughly 53% of which are singletons. The specimen was CD8+ T cells sorted from blood, collected at week 24, from a patient treated with tofacitinib. The receptors here all came from a human donor with alopecia areata. The conserved cysteine and the conserved F or W are not part of the CDR3 here. The order of the fields is V gene, CDR3 protein.

v_gene: TRBV30; CDR3aa: AWSRGTGFEQY
v_gene: TRBV7-9; CDR3aa: ASSLEGANGYT
v_gene: TRBV6-6; CDR3aa: ASSYSGSEQY
v_gene: TRBV4-1; CDR3aa: ASSHGNNEQF
v_gene: TRBV7-9; CDR3aa: ASSPGRGHGYT
v_gene: TRBV5-1; CDR3aa: ASSLEDSYEQY
v_gene: TRBV7-9; CDR3aa: ASSLQGAGDGYT
v_gene: TRBV2; CDR3aa: ASRAGTGSAYEQY
v_gene: TRBV5-6; CDR3aa: ASSLGDSHYGYT
v_gene: TRBV2; CDR3aa: ASSASLAVEAF